One and the same sample provided the 23 T cell receptor beta chains below, sequenced in a study of blood T cell repertoires in COVID-19. Sequenced by immunoSEQ multiplex PCR; TCRdb stores in-frame clones only, minus some. The data contain 190,000 or so clones, approximately 86% of them singletons. The sample was peripheral blood. These receptor sequences come from a woman of 80 years or more with acute or convalescent COVID-19.

The genes are TRBV18 and TRBJ2-7, with a weak D call TRBD1 (6 bases). Trimming cost V 5 bases and J 2 bases, with 10 bases left between them. CDR1 KGHSH and CDR2 LQKENI come from the germline V gene. The CDR3 is 13 amino acids. CDR3 residues: CASSGQSPYEQYF. CDR3 coding DNA: TGTGCCAGCTCAGGACAGAGCCCCTACGAGCAGTACTTC.

The genes are TRBV7-8 and TRBJ2-4, with 7 bases that match TRBD1. The CDR3 is 15 amino acids. Germline V gene sequence: CDR1 SGHVS, CDR2 FQNEAQ. With V trimmed by 5 bases and J by 2 bases, 6 bases remained unmatched. The CDR3: CASSPTTGTKNIQYF. The CDR3 nucleotides read TGTGCCAGCAGCCCCACGACAGGGACCAAAAACATTCAGTACTTC.

This clone was seen a handful of times. The chain carries TRBV5-4 and TRBJ2-2; 12 nucleotides agree with TRBD2. CDR1 is SGHNT, CDR2 YYREEE, per germline (reference sequence). The CDR3 length is 16 residues. Unmatched junction bases numbered 6, after V lost 2 bases and J lost 7 bases. For the CDR3, the DNA is TGTGCCAGCAGCTTTCTAGCGGGAGGGCCTAGCGGGGAGCTGTTTTTT. This sequence encodes CASSFLAGGPSGELFF.

The gene calls are TRBV6-1 and TRBJ2-5, with 11 positions matching TRBD2. With V trimmed by 4 bases and J by 5 bases, 9 bases remained unmatched. The CDR3 is 16 amino acids. Germline CDR1 is MNHNS and CDR2 is SASEGT. The CDR3 DNA reads TGTGCCAGCAGTGGACTAGCGGGGTTGGGTAAGGAGACCCAGTACTTC. Its protein is CASSGLAGLGKETQYF.

This sequence joins TRBV28 and TRBJ2-2; 7 bases map to TRBD2. CDR3 length: 16 residues. The germline CDR1 and CDR2 sequences are MDHEN and SYDVKM. The V gene end was trimmed by 3 bases and the J gene end by 5 bases; junction bases not matched to a gene: 9. The CDR3 DNA is TGTGCCAGCAGTTTGGGAGGGGCAGGGCGGACCGGGGAGCTGTTTTTT. Translation: CASSLGGAGRTGELFF.

Note on this clone: Other nucleotide sequences from this sample produce the same CDR3. V and J are TRBV6-5 and TRBJ2-7; tentative D call: TRBD1 (5 bases). V shed 4 bases and J shed 3 bases, with 7 bases lying between them. Per the germline V gene, CDR1 is MNHEY and CDR2 is SVGAGI. CDR3 size: 12 residues. The DNA for the CDR3 is TGTGCCAGCAGTTCCCAGGGCTACGAGCAGTACTTC. It codes for CASSSQGYEQYF.

The chain carries TRBV4-1 and TRBJ1-1; D not certain. CDR3 length: 12 residues. Germline CDR1 and CDR2: MGHRA and YSYEKL. V was pared by 0 bases and J by 11 bases, with 10 bases between. CDR3 sequence reads: CASSQDRNAAFF. The CDR3 region has the DNA TGCGCCAGCAGCCAAGATCGCAATGCGGCTTTCTTT.

V gene TRBV6-5 combines with J gene TRBJ2-7, with TRBD2 identical over 11 bases. Unmatched junction bases numbered 9, after V lost 5 bases and J lost 6 bases. This CDR3 is 15 amino acids long. Germline CDR1 and CDR2: MNHEY and SVGAGI. The CDR3 sequence: CASSLAGGAPGEQYF. The CDR3 DNA follows: TGTGCCAGCAGTCTAGCGGGGGGTGCCCCGGGCGAGCAGTACTTC.

J is TRBJ2-3 and V is TRBV5-5; TRBD2 matches at 9 bases. This CDR3 comprises 18 residues. CDR1 SGHKS and CDR2 YYEKEE come from the germline V gene (reference sequence). The V segment lost 0 bases and the J segment 2 bases; nucleotides outside the gene matches: 10. In DNA, the CDR3 is TGTGCCAGCAGCTTGGGACTAGCGGTTACCTCAATCACAGATACGCAGTATTTT. The encoded protein is CASSLGLAVTSITDTQYF. The entire variable domain, with the rest obtained from reference TRBV5-5 and TRBJ2-3, is as follows: DAGVTQSPTHLIKTRGQQVTLRCSPISGHKSVSWYQQVLGQGPQFIFQYYEKEERGRGNFPDRFSARQFPNYSSELNVNALLLGDSALYLCASSLGLAVTSITDTQYFGPGTRLTVL.

The chain joins TRBV9 to TRBJ2-3, with 8 bases lining up with TRBD2. Germline trimming cut 4 bases from V and 2 bases from J; bases unmatched to any gene: 12. CDR3 length: 17 amino acids. Germline assignment: CDR1 SGDLS and CDR2 YYNGEE. CDR3 protein: CASSLWTSHFPTDTQYF. For the CDR3, the DNA is TGTGCCAGCAGCCTCTGGACTAGCCACTTCCCCACAGATACGCAGTATTTT.

This clone was recorded once. The chain is built from TRBV11-3 and TRBJ2-6, with a possible D match to TRBD2 (6 bases). The germline V and J ends were trimmed by 5 bases and 2 bases, with 10 bases remaining between them. The CDR3 extends over 15 amino acids. CDR1 and CDR2 (germline): SGHNT, YENEEA. CDR3 sequence: CASSRGEAGANVLTF. CDR3 DNA: TGTGCCAGCAGCCGAGGGGAGGCTGGGGCCAACGTCCTGACTTTC.

The chain joins TRBV2 to TRBJ1-4, with a weak D call TRBD1 (6 bases). The CDR3 consists of 14 residues. Looked up from germline, CDR1 is SNHLY and CDR2 is FYNNEI. V shed 4 bases and J shed 8 bases, with 14 bases lying between them. CDR3 sequence: CASSGAGTSEKLFF. The CDR3, as DNA: TGTGCCAGCAGTGGGGCCGGGACATCGGAAAAACTGTTTTTT.

The rearrangement joins TRBV11-2 to TRBJ2-5, with D unresolved. The CDR3 has 14 amino acids. The germline V gene encodes CDR1 SGHAT and CDR2 FQNNGV. The V end lost 0 bases, the J end lost 8 bases, and 13 bases lay between the germline ends. This chain's CDR3 is CASSLEGTVSTQYF. DNA for the CDR3: TGTGCCAGCAGCTTAGAGGGCACCGTAAGTACCCAGTACTTC.

The chain carries TRBV9 and TRBJ1-6; 9 bases line up with TRBD1. The CDR3 sequence is 15 residues long. Germline lookup yields CDR1 SGDLS and CDR2 YYNGEE. J gave up 5 bases and V 3 bases, and 3 bases lay outside the gene matches. The CDR3 spells CASSARTGDNSPLHF. CDR3 in DNA: TGTGCCAGCAGCGCGCGGACAGGGGATAATTCACCCCTCCACTTT. The entire variable domain, with the rest obtained from reference TRBV9 and TRBJ1-6, is as follows: DSGVTQTPKHLITATGQRVTLRCSPRSGDLSVYWYQQSLDQGLQFLIQYYNGEERAKGNILERFSAQQFPDLHSELNLSSLELGDSALYFCASSARTGDNSPLHFGNGTRLTVT.

This chain connects TRBV7-9 to TRBJ1-1; no clear D gene. Trimming removed 2 bases at V and 0 bases at J, with 4 bases between. The CDR3 totals 13 residues. Per the germline V gene, CDR1 is SEHNR and CDR2 is FQNEAQ (reference sequence). The CDR3 spells CASSLTLNTEAFF. The DNA of the CDR3 is TGTGCCAGCAGCTTAACATTGAACACTGAAGCTTTCTTT. Based on the CDR3 plus reference TRBV7-9 and TRBJ1-1, the full variable domain is DTGVSQNPRHKITKRGQNVTFRCDPISEHNRLYWYRQTLGQGPEFLTYFQNEAQLEKSRLLSDRFSAERPKGSFSTLEIQRTEQGDSAMYLCASSLTLNTEAFFGQGTRLTVV.

This sequence joins TRBV29-1 and TRBJ2-1; maybe TRBD1 (5 bases). CDR3 length: 14 amino acids. With 5 bases removed from V and 2 bases from J, the gap between germline ends came to 13 bases. In germline, CDR1 is SQVTM, CDR2 ANQGSEA. CDR3 protein: CSVRTDIPYNEQFF. CDR3 sequence (DNA): TGCAGCGTTCGGACGGACATACCCTACAATGAGCAGTTCTTC.

This chain joins TRBV24-1 and TRBJ2-5; 7 bases fit TRBD1. Germline CDR1 is KGHDR and CDR2 is SFDVKD. The CDR3 consists of 14 residues. V gave up 11 bases and J gave up 1 base; unmatched junction bases: 9. In DNA form, the CDR3 reads TGTGCCATCTGTCCACGGGACAGCCAAGAGACCCAGTACTTC. Its protein is CAICPRDSQETQYF.

The rearrangement uses TRBV10-2 and TRBJ1-5, with 10 bases that match TRBD1. Losses at the gene ends were 8 bases for V and 3 bases for J; bases not matched to a gene: 10. The CDR3 length is 16 residues. Per the germline V gene, CDR1 is WSHSY and CDR2 is SAAADI. The DNA for the CDR3 is TGCGCCAGCCGGGGGGACAGGGGCTTTCTCAATCAGCCCCAGCATTTT. The encoded protein is CASRGDRGFLNQPQHF.

V usage is TRBV19 and J usage is TRBJ1-2, with 8 bases identical to TRBD1. CDR1 and CDR2 from the germline V gene are LNHDA and SQIVND (reference sequence). This CDR3 spans 14 amino acids. V shed 7 bases, J shed 4 bases, and the junction held 8 bases outside the gene matches. The CDR3 loop reads CASIPGQEGYGYTF. The CDR3 DNA reads TGTGCCAGTATCCCGGGACAGGAGGGCTATGGCTACACCTTC.

The J gene is TRBJ2-2, the V gene TRBV19; 10 nucleotides line up with TRBD2. CDR1 LNHDA and CDR2 SQIVND come from the germline V gene (reference sequence). This CDR3 is 17 amino acids long. V was pared by 5 bases and J by 4 bases, with 10 bases of the junction left unmatched. The CDR3, as DNA: TGTGCCAGTAGTCTCCAGCGGGGGGGCGGTGTCACCGGGGAGCTGTTTTTT. Its protein is CASSLQRGGGVTGELFF.

This clone was detected only a few times. The rearrangement links TRBV19 to TRBJ1-5, with 7 bases fitting TRBD1. CDR3 size: 15 residues. Germline V gene lookup returns CDR1 LNHDA and CDR2 SQIVND (reference sequence). V lost 6 bases, J lost 4 bases, and 9 bases stayed unmatched. CDR3: CASRTYTGDNQPQHF. The CDR3, as DNA: TGTGCCAGTAGGACTTATACAGGGGATAATCAGCCCCAGCATTTT.

The rearrangement links TRBV12-5 to TRBJ1-4; 7 bases agree with TRBD1. The germline V gene has CDR1 LGHNT and CDR2 FRNRAP. Trimming took 5 bases from V and 7 from J; bases not matched to a gene: 10. The CDR3 runs 15 residues. The CDR3: CASGEGAAIPEKLFF. The CDR3 DNA sequence: TGTGCTAGTGGTGAGGGGGCCGCAATCCCTGAAAAACTGTTTTTT.

Here the CDR3 reads CASSYGSGVGGTDTQYF. CDR3 sequence (DNA): TGTGCCAGCAGTTACGGTAGTGGAGTCGGTGGCACAGATACGCAGTATTTT. The chain combines TRBV6-2 or TRBV6-3 with TRBJ2-3; the D is unclear. The CDR3 has 17 residues. Trimming shortened V by 2 bases and J by 1 base, and 16 bases separated the two germline ends. In germline, CDR1 is MNHEY, CDR2 SVGEGT.